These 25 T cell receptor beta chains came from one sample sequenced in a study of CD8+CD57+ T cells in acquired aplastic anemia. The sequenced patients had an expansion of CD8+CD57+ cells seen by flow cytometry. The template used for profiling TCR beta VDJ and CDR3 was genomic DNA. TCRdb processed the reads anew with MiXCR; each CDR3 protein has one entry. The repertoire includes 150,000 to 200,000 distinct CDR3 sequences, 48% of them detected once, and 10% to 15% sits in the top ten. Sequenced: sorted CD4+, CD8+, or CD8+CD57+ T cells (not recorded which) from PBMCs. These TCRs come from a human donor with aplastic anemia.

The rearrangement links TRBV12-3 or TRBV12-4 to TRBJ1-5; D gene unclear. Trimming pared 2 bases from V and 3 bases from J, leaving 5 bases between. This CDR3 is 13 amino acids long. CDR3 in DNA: TGTGCCAGCAGTTTAAGTCACAATCAGCCCCAGCATTTT. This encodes CASSLSHNQPQHF.

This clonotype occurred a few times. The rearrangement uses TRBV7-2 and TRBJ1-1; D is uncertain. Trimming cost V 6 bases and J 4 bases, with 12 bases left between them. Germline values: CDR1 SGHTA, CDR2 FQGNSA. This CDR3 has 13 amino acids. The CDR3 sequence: CASRRTGGTEAFF. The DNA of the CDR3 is TGTGCCAGCAGACGGACGGGAGGCACTGAAGCTTTCTTT.

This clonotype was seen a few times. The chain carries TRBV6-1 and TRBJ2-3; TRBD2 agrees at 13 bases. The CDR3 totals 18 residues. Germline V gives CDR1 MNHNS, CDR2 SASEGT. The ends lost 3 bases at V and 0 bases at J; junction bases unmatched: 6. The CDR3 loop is CASSEDPGLAGSTDTQYF. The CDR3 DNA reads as TGTGCCAGCAGTGAGGACCCGGGACTAGCGGGGAGCACAGATACGCAGTATTTT.

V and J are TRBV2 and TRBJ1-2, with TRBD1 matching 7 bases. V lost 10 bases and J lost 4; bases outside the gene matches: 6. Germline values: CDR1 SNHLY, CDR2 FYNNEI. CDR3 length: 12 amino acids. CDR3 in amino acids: CAITGDSYGYTF. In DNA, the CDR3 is TGTGCCATCACGGGGGACAGCTATGGCTACACCTTC. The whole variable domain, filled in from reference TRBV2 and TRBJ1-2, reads EPEVTQTPSHQVTQMGQEVILRCVPISNHLYFYWYRQILGQKVEFLVSFYNNEISEKSEIFDDQFSVERPDGSNFTLKIRSTKLEDSAMYFCAITGDSYGYTFGSGTRLTVV.

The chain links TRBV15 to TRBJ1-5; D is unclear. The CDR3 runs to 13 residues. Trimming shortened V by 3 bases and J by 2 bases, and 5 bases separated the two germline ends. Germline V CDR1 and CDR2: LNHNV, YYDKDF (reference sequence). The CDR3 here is CATSSMGNQPQHF. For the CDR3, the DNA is TGTGCCACCAGCAGTATGGGCAATCAGCCCCAGCATTTT. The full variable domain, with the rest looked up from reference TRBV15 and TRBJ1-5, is DAMVIQNPRYQVTQFGKPVTLSCSQTLNHNVMYWYQQKSSQAPKLLFHYYDKDFNNEADTPDNFQSRRPNTSFCFLDIRSPGLGDTAMYLCATSSMGNQPQHFGDGTRLSIL.

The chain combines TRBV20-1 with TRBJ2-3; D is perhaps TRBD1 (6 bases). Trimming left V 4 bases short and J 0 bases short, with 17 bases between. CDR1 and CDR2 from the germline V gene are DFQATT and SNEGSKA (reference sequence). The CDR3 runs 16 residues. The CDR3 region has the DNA TGCAGTGCTAATTCCGGAGTGGGACACAGCACAGATACGCAGTATTTT. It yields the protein CSANSGVGHSTDTQYF.

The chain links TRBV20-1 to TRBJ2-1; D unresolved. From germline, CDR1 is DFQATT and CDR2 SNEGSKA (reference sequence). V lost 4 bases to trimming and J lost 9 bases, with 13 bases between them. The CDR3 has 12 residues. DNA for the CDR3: TGCAGTGCTAAGATACCCCTTGGTGAGCAGTTCTTC. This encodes CSAKIPLGEQFF.

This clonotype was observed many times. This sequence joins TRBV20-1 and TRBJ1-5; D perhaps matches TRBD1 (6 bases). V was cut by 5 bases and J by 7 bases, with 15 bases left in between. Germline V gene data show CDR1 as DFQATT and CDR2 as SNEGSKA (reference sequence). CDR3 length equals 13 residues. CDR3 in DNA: TGCAGTGCTGAGGGGGGATCGGGGCAGCCCCAGCATTTT. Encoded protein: CSAEGGSGQPQHF.

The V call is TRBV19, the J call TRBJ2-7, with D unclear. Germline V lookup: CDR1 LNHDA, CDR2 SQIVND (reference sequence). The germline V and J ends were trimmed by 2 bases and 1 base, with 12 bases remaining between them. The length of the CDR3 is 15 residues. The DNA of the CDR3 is TGTGCCAGTAGTATACGAAACCTGGGGTCCTACGAGCAGTACTTC. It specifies CASSIRNLGSYEQYF.

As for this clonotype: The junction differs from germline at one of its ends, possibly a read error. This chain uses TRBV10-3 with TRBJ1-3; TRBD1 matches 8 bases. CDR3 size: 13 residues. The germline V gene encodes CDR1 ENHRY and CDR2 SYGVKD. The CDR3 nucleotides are TGTGCCAGCAGTTGGCAGGGGGCCTGCACCATATATTTT. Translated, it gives CASSWQGACTIYF.

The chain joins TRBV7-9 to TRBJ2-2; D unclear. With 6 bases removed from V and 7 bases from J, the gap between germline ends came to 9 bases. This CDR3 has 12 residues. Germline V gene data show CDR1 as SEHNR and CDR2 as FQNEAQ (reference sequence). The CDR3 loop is CASRPDLGELFF. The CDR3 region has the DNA TGTGCCAGCAGACCAGACCTCGGGGAGCTGTTTTTT.

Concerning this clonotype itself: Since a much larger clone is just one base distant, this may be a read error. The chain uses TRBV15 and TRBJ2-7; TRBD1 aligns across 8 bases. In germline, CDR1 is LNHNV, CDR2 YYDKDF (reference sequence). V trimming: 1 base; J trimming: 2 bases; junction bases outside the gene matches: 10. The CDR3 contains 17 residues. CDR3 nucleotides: TGTGCCACCAGCAGAGGGGAAGCGCAGGGGGCTGCCTACGAGCAGTACTTC. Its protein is CATSRGEAQGAAYEQYF.

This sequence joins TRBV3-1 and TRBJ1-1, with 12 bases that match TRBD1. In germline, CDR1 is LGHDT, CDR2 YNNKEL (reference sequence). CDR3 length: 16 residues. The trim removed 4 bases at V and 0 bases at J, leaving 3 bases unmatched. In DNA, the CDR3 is TGTGCCAGCAGCCTGGGACAGGGGGCCTTGAACACTGAAGCTTTCTTT. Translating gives CASSLGQGALNTEAFF.

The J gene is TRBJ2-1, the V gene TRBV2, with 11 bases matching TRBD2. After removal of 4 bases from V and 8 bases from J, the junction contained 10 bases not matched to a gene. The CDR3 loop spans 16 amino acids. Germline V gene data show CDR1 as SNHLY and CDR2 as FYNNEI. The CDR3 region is CASSVGLAGGQDEQFF. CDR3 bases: TGTGCCAGCAGTGTGGGTTTAGCGGGGGGGCAGGATGAGCAGTTCTTC.

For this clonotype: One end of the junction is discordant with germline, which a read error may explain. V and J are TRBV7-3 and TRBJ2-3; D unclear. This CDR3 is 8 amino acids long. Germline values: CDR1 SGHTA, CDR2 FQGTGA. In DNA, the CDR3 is TGTGCCAGCAGCTTAGGACATTTT. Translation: CASSLGHF. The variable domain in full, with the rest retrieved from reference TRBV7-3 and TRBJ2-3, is GAGVSQTPSNKVTEKGKYVELRCDPISGHTALYWYRQSLGQGPEFLIYFQGTGAADDSGLPNDRFFAVRPEGSVSTLKIQRTERGDSAVYLCASSLGHFGPGTRLTVL.

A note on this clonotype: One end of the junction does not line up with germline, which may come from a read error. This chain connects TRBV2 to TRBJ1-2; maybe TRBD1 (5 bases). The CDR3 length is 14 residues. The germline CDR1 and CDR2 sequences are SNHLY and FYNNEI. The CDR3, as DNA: TGTGCCTGCAGGCCAACCGGGACCCACTATGGCTACACCTTC. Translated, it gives CACRPTGTHYGYTF.

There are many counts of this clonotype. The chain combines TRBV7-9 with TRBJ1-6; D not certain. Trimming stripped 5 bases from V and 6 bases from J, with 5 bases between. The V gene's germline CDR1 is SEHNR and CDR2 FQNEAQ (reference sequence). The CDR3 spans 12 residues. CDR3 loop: CASSLGNSPLHF. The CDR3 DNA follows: TGTGCCAGCAGCCTAGGTAATTCACCCCTCCACTTT.

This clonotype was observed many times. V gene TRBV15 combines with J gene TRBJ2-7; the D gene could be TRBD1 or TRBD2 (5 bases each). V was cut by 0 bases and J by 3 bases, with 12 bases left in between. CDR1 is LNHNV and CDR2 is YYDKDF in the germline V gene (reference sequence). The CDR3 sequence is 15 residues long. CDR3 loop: CATSRDRGMSYEQYF. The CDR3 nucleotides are TGTGCCACCAGCAGAGATCGGGGCATGAGCTACGAGCAGTACTTC.

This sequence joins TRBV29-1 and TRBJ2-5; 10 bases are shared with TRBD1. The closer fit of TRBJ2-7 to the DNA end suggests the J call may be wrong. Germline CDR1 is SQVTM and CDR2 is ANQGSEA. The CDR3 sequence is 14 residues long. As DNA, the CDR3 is TGCAGCGTGAGCCGGGACAGGGGAGCCTACGAGCAGTACTTC. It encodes CSVSRDRGAYEQYF.

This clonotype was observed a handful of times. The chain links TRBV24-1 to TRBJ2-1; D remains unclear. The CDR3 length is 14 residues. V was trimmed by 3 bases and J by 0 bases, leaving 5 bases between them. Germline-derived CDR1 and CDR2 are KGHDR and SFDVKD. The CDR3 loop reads CATSDKSSYNEQFF. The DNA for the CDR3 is TGTGCCACCAGTGATAAGAGCTCCTACAATGAGCAGTTCTTC.

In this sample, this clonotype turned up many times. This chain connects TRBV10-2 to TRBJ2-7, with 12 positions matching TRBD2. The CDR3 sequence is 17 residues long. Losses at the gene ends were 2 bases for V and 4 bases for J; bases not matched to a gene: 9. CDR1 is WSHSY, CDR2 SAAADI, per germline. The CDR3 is CASSESLAGGPKYEQYF. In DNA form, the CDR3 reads TGCGCCAGCAGTGAGAGTCTAGCGGGAGGGCCTAAGTACGAGCAGTACTTC.

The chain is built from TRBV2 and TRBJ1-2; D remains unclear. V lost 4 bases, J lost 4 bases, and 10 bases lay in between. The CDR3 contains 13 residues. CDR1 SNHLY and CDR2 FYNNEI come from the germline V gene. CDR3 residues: CASSVSQTYGYTF. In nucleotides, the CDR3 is TGTGCCAGCAGTGTATCGCAGACCTATGGCTACACCTTC.

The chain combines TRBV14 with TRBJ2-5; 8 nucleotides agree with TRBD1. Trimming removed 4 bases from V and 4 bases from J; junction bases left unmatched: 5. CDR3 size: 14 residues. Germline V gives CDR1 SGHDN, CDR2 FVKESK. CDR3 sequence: CASSRGDRLETQYF. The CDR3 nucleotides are TGTGCCAGCAGCCGTGGGGACAGGCTAGAGACCCAGTACTTC.

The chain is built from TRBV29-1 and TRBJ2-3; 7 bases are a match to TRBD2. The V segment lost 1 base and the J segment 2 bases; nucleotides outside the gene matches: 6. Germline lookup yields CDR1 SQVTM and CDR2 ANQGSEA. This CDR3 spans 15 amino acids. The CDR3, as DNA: TGCAGCGTTGAAGGCGGGGGAGGGGACACAGATACGCAGTATTTT. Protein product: CSVEGGGGDTDTQYF.

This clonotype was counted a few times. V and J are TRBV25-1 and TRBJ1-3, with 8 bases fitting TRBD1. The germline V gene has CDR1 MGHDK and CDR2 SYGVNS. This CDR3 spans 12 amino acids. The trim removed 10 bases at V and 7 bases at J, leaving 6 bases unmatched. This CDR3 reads CATRQGSNTIYF. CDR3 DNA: TGTGCCACCCGACAGGGGTCGAACACCATATATTTT. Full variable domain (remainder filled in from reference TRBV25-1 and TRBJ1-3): EADIYQTPRYLVIGTGKKITLECSQTMGHDKMYWYQQDPGMELHLIHYSYGVNSTEKGDLSSESTVSRIRTEHFPLTLESARPSHTSQYLCATRQGSNTIYFGEGSWLTVV.